Below are 15 T cell receptor beta chains sequenced from a single sample in a study of T cell repertoires in cytomegalovirus infection. Each CDR3 protein is one row after TCRdb ran MiXCR on the reads. The sample includes some 800,000 distinct CDR3 sequences, less than 35% of them seen just once. For these receptors, no antigen is known. Material: cultured CD8+ T cells from PBMCs, obtained from culture after CMV antigen stimulation. These receptors came from a human donor in good health (CMV status not recorded). Some clones in this sample may be carry-over from other donors' samples.

This chain connects TRBV24-1 to TRBJ2-1; 15 bases are a match to TRBD2. The CDR3 is 17 amino acids. V shed 5 bases and J 6 bases; nucleotides not matched to a gene: 7. Germline CDR1 is KGHDR and CDR2 is SFDVKD. The CDR3, as DNA: TGTGCCACCAGTGGGACTAGCGGGGGGGAGGAGGTCAATGAGCAGTTCTTC. As protein: CATSGTSGGEEVNEQFF.

The chain recombines TRBV5-6 with TRBJ2-7; D may be TRBD1 (5 bases). The CDR3 loop spans 16 amino acids. V was shortened by 4 bases and J by 3 bases, with 20 bases between the two germline ends. Germline V CDR1 and CDR2: SGHDT, YYEEEE. The CDR3 region has the DNA TGTGCCAGCAGCGAAGCCCCAGGGAAAGTTGTCTACGAGCAGTACTTC. Its protein is CASSEAPGKVVYEQYF. Full variable domain (remainder filled in from reference TRBV5-6 and TRBJ2-7): DAGVTQSPTHLIKTRGQQVTLRCSPKSGHDTVSWYQQALGQGPQFIFQYYEEEERQRGNFPDRFSGHQFPNYSSELNVNALLLGDSALYLCASSEAPGKVVYEQYFGPGTRLTVT.

The chain joins TRBV9 to TRBJ2-2; D gene uncertain. Trimming removed 0 bases from V and 6 bases from J, with 6 bases in between. This CDR3 is built from 13 residues. Germline lookup yields CDR1 SGDLS and CDR2 YYNGEE. CDR3 amino acids: CASSVAGPGELFF. Written as DNA, the CDR3 is TGTGCCAGCAGCGTAGCTGGGCCCGGGGAGCTGTTTTTT.

J is TRBJ2-2 and V is TRBV6-5; 13 nucleotides align to TRBD2. With 4 bases clipped from V and 7 bases from J, the junction kept 3 bases outside the gene matches. CDR3 length: 15 residues. CDR1 is MNHEY and CDR2 is SVGAGI in the germline V gene. The DNA of the CDR3 is TGTGCCAGCAGTTTGACTAGCGGGGGGCACGGGGAGCTGTTTTTT. Translated, it gives CASSLTSGGHGELFF.

This clonotype was seen ten or more times. The V call is TRBV7-6, the J call TRBJ1-5; D perhaps matches TRBD1 (5 bases). The length of the CDR3 is 14 residues. V lost 5 bases, J lost 6 bases, and 14 bases lay in between. The V gene's germline CDR1 is SGHVS and CDR2 FNYEAQ. The CDR3 loop is CASSKGAGSQPQHF. The CDR3 bases are TGTGCCAGCAGCAAAGGGGCAGGGTCTCAGCCCCAGCATTTT.

This clonotype was counted only a few times. The J gene is TRBJ2-5, the V gene TRBV5-1, with 7 positions matching TRBD1. The CDR3 contains 14 residues. Looked up from germline, CDR1 is SGHRS and CDR2 is YFSETQ. The V segment lost 4 bases and the J segment 5 bases; nucleotides outside the gene matches: 8. The CDR3 DNA is TGCGCCAGCAGCCCATTCACAGGGGAGGAGACCCAGTACTTC. Its protein is CASSPFTGEETQYF.

This clonotype appeared a few times. The CDR3 DNA reads as TGTGCCAGCAGCTTAGTACGGCCTCGGACAGGGGACTATGGCTACACCTTC. It translates to CASSLVRPRTGDYGYTF. The gene calls are TRBV13 and TRBJ1-2, with 9 bases identical to TRBD1. Germline CDR1 is PRHDT and CDR2 is FYEKMQ (reference sequence). The CDR3 is 17 amino acids. Losses at the gene ends were 1 base for V and 3 bases for J; bases not matched to a gene: 9.

The chain couples TRBV4-1 to TRBJ1-1; TRBD1 matches 8 bases. Losses at the gene ends were 8 bases for V and 3 bases for J; bases not matched to a gene: 2. The germline V gene encodes CDR1 MGHRA and CDR2 YSYEKL. CDR3 size: 12 residues. DNA for the CDR3: TGCGCCAGCGGGGGACAGGACACTGAAGCTTTCTTT. This codes for CASGGQDTEAFF.

This clonotype was detected a few times. V is TRBV7-2 and J is TRBJ2-7; 8 bases agree with TRBD2. Germline V lookup: CDR1 SGHTA, CDR2 FQGNSA. This CDR3 spans 16 amino acids. V shed 2 bases and J 4 bases; nucleotides not matched to a gene: 10. The CDR3 reads CASSLPGGAGRYEQYF. CDR3 sequence (DNA): TGTGCCAGCAGCTTACCCGGGGGGGCCGGACGTTACGAGCAGTACTTC.

The chain couples TRBV5-5 to TRBJ1-2, with TRBD1 matching 7 bases. The CDR3 spans 15 residues. Germline CDR1 reads SGHKS; CDR2 reads YYEKEE (reference sequence). V trimming: 4 bases; J trimming: 2 bases; junction bases outside the gene matches: 8. The CDR3 protein is CASSPFEQGNYGYTF. CDR3 nucleotide sequence: TGTGCCAGCAGCCCATTTGAACAGGGGAACTATGGCTACACCTTC.

This clonotype was counted ten times or more. This sequence joins TRBV4-1 and TRBJ1-1, with 11 bases lining up with TRBD1. The CDR3 contains 14 residues. CDR1 is MGHRA and CDR2 is YSYEKL in the germline V gene. The V segment lost 3 bases and the J segment 3 bases; nucleotides outside the gene matches: 0. CDR3 loop: CASSQGQGDTEAFF. The DNA of the CDR3 is TGCGCCAGCAGCCAGGGACAGGGGGACACTGAAGCTTTCTTT.

This clonotype appeared a few times. The genes are TRBV7-9 and TRBJ2-1; D may match TRBD1 or TRBD2 (5 bases each). The germline V and J ends were trimmed by 2 bases and 4 bases, with 12 bases remaining between them. Looked up from germline, CDR1 is SEHNR and CDR2 is FQNEAQ (reference sequence). The CDR3 loop spans 15 amino acids. The CDR3 nucleotides are TGTGCCAGCAGCTTATGGGGACGAGAGTACAATGAGCAGTTCTTC. It encodes CASSLWGREYNEQFF.

This chain connects TRBV5-6 to TRBJ2-7, with 7 bases aligning to TRBD2. This CDR3 region has 17 residues. V shed 5 bases and J 2 bases; nucleotides not matched to a gene: 16. Germline values: CDR1 SGHDT, CDR2 YYEEEE. The CDR3 DNA sequence: TGTGCCAGCAGTCCCGGACGGGGAGGGGTGCTGACCTACGAGCAGTACTTC. Translation: CASSPGRGGVLTYEQYF.

Details on this clonotype: This may come from a read error, since a much larger clone is one base off. V usage is TRBV7-2 and J usage is TRBJ1-1, with no clear D. Trimming removed 5 bases from V and 0 bases from J, with 10 bases in between. CDR1 SGHTA and CDR2 FQGNSA come from the germline V gene. The CDR3 is 14 amino acids. CDR3 nucleotides: TGTGCCAGCAGCGTGACAACTATGAACACTGAAGCTTTCTTT. It specifies CASSVTTMNTEAFF.

The chain couples TRBV9 to TRBJ1-4; 7 bases line up with TRBD1. CDR3 size: 15 residues. Germline CDR1 and CDR2: SGDLS and YYNGEE. Germline trimming cut 4 bases from V and 4 bases from J; bases unmatched to any gene: 7. The CDR3 region is CASSPRTGFNEKLFF. CDR3 DNA: TGTGCCAGCAGCCCCAGGACAGGATTTAATGAAAAACTGTTTTTT.